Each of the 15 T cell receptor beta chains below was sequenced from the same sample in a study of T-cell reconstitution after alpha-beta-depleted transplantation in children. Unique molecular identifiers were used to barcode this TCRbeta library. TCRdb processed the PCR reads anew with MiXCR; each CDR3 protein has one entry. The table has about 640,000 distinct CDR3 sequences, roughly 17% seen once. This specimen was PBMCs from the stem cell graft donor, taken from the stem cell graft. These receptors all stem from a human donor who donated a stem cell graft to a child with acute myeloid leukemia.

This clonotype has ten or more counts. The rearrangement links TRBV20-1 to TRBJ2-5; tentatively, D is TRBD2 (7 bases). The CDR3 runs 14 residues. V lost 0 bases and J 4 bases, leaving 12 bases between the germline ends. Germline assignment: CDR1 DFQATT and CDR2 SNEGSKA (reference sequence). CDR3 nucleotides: TGCAGTGCTAGAGATGGGGGGGCAGGAGAGACCCAGTACTTC. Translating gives CSARDGGAGETQYF.

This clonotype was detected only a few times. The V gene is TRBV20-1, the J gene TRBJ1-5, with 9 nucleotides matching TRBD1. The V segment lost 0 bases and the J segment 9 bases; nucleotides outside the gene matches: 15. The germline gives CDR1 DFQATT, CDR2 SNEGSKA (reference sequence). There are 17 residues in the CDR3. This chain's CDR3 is CSAREPRGQGVFRPQHF. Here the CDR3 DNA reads TGCAGTGCTAGAGAACCAAGGGGACAGGGCGTTTTTAGGCCCCAGCATTTT.

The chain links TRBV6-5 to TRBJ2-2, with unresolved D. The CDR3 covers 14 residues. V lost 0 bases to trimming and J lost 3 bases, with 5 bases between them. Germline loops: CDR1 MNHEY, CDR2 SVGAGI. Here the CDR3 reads CASSYSTDTGELFF. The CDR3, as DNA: TGTGCCAGCAGTTACTCGACCGACACCGGGGAGCTGTTTTTT.

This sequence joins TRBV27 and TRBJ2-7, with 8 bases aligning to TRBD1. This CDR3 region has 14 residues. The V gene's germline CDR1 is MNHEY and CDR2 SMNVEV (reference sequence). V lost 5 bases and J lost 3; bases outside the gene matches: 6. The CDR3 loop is CASSRTGSGYEQYF. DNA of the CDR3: TGTGCCAGCAGTAGGACAGGGTCCGGCTACGAGCAGTACTTC.

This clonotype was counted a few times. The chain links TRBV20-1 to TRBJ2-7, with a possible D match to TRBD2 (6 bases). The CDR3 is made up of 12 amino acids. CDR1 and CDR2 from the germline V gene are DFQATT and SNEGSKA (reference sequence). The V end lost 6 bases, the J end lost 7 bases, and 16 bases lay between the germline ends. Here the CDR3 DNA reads TGCAGTGCCCAGGAGGGGCTGCGGGAGCAGTACTTC. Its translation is CSAQEGLREQYF.

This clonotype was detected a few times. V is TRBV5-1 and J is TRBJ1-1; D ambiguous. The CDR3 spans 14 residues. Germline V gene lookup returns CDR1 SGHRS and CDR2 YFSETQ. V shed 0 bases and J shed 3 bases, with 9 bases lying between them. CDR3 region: CASSLAGGHTEAFF. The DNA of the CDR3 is TGCGCCAGCAGCTTGGCCGGCGGACACACTGAAGCTTTCTTT.

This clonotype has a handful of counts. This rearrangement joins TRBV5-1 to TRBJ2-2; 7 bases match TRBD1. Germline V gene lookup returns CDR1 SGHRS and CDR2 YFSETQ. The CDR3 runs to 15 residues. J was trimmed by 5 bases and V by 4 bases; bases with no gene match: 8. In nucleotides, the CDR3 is TGCGCCAGCAGCCCGGGGACAGCCAGGACCGGGGAGCTGTTTTTT. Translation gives CASSPGTARTGELFF.

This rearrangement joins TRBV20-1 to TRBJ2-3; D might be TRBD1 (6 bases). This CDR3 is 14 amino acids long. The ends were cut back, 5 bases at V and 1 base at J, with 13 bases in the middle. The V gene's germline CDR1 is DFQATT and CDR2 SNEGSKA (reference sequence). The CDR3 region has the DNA TGCAGTGCTTCAATTCCAGGGGGCACAGATACGCAGTATTTT. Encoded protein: CSASIPGGTDTQYF.

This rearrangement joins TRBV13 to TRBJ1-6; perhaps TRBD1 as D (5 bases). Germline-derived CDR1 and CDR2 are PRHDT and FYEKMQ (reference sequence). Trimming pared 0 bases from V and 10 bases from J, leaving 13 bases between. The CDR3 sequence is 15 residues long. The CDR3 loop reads CASSLGARGSSPLHF. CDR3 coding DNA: TGTGCCAGCAGCTTAGGAGCGCGGGGGAGCTCACCCCTCCACTTT.

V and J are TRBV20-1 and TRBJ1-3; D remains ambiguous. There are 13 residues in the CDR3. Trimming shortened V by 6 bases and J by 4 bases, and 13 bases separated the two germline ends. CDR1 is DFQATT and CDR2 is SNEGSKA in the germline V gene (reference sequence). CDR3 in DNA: TGCAGTGCGGCGGTTGGTGTCGGAAACACCATATATTTT. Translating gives CSAAVGVGNTIYF.

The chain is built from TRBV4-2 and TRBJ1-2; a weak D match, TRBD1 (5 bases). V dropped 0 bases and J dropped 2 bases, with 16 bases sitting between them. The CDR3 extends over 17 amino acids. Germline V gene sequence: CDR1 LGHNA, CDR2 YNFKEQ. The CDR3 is CASSQEGPGAGNYGYTF. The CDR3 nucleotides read TGTGCCAGCAGCCAAGAAGGACCCGGGGCAGGGAACTATGGCTACACCTTC.

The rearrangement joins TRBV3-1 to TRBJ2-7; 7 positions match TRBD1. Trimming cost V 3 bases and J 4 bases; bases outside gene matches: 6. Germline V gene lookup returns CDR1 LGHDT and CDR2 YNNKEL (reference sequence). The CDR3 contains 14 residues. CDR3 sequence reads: CASSHGGRGYEQYV. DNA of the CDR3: TGTGCCAGCAGCCATGGTGGCAGGGGGTACGAGCAGTACGTC.

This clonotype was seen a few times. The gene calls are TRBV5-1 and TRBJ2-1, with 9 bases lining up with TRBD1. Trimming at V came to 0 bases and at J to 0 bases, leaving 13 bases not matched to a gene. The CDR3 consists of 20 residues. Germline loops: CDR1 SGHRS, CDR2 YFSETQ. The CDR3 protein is CASSLVRTGVLTSSYNEQFF. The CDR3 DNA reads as TGCGCCAGCAGCTTGGTTCGGACAGGGGTCTTAACCAGCTCCTACAATGAGCAGTTCTTC.

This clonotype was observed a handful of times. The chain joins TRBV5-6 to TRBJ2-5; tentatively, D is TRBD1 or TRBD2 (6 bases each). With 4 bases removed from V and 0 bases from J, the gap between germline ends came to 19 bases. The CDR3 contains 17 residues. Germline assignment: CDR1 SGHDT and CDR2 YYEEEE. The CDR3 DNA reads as TGTGCCAGCAGCCCCGAAGGGGGGATTTGGTACCAAGAGACCCAGTACTTC. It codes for CASSPEGGIWYQETQYF.

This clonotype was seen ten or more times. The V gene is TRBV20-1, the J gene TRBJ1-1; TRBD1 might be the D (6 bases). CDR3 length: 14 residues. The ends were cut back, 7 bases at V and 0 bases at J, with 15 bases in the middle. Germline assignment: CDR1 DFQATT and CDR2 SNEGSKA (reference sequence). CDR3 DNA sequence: TGCAGTGTCACAGGGAACGTCATGAACACTGAAGCTTTCTTT. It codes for CSVTGNVMNTEAFF.